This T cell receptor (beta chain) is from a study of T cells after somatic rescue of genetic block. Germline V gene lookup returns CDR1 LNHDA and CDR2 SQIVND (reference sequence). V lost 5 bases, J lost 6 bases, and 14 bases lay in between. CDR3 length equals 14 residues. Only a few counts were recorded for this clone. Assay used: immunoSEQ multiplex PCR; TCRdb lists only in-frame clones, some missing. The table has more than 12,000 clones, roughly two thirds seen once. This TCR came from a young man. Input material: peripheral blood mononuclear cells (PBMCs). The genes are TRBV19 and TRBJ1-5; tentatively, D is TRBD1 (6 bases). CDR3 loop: CASSEGGRGQPQHF. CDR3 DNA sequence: TGTGCCAGTAGTGAGGGGGGGCGAGGTCAGCCCCAGCATTTT.